This T cell receptor beta chain was documented in a study of shared clonotypes between healthy human individuals. Trimming cost V 2 bases and J 3 bases; bases outside gene matches: 8. Germline V gene sequence: CDR1 SGHDN, CDR2 FVKESK. CDR3 size: 16 residues. This clone has a single count. The test was conducted at deep level. The data were produced by immunoSEQ multiplex PCR, yet TCRdb's version contains in-frame clones alone and is incomplete. The sample holds more than 2 million clones; 90% to 97% are singletons and the top ten take around 0.13%. This TCR was sampled from a man aged 18 to 30 in good health. The genes are TRBV14 and TRBJ2-7; 9 bases match TRBD2. Specimen: naive CD4+ T cells sorted from blood. Documented subset: CD45RA+ positively selected. The CDR3 region has the DNA TGTGCCAGCAGCCAATGGATTAGCGGGAGCCTCTACGAGCAGTACTTC. Its protein product is CASSQWISGSLYEQYF.